Presented here are 28 T cell receptor beta chains from one specimen sequenced in a study of Graves' ophthalmopathy and Graves' hyperthyroidism. RNA transcripts served as template for amplifying TCR beta CDR3 sequences. The workflow started with a first-round RT-PCR run with HTBI primers and then moved on to a second-round multiplex PCR. MiXCR, applied by TCRdb to the multiplex PCR reads, yields one record per CDR3 protein. Here the sample spans over a million distinct CDR3 sequences, about 40% being singletons. Sequencing was done on a sample of peripheral blood or thyroid tissue (not recorded which). These receptors all stem from an adult man with Graves' hyperthyroidism.

This clonotype was seen more than once but under ten times. The J gene is TRBJ2-5, the V gene TRBV7-8; the match to TRBD2 covers 7 bases. Germline values: CDR1 SGHVS, CDR2 FQNEAQ. The V gene end was trimmed by 1 base and the J gene end by 4 bases; junction bases not matched to a gene: 9. The CDR3 sequence is 16 residues long. The CDR3 here is CASSLGGGVSGETQYF. The DNA of the CDR3 is TGTGCCAGCAGCTTAGGGGGAGGGGTTTCCGGAGAGACCCAGTACTTC.

This clonotype was seen more than once but under ten times. V and J are TRBV10-1 and TRBJ2-1; D possibly corresponds to TRBD1 (6 bases). This CDR3 spans 15 amino acids. Germline CDR1 WNHNN, CDR2 SYGVQD (reference sequence). V lost 0 bases and J lost 4, with 10 bases in between. The CDR3 region has the DNA TGCGCCAGCAGTGAGTCTAGACAGGCTTACAATGAGCAGTTCTTC. It is translated as CASSESRQAYNEQFF.

This clonotype was recorded many times. The rearrangement uses TRBV2 and TRBJ1-1; D unresolved. Germline CDR1 SNHLY, CDR2 FYNNEI. CDR3 length: 14 residues. Trimming cost V 3 bases and J 0 bases, with 8 bases left between them. The chain's CDR3 is CASSDHGLNTEAFF. CDR3 nucleotide sequence: TGTGCCAGCAGTGACCACGGATTGAACACTGAAGCTTTCTTT. Full variable domain (outside the CDR3, taken from reference TRBV2 and TRBJ1-1): EPEVTQTPSHQVTQMGQEVILRCVPISNHLYFYWYRQILGQKVEFLVSFYNNEISEKSEIFDDQFSVERPDGSNFTLKIRSTKLEDSAMYFCASSDHGLNTEAFFGQGTRLTVV.

The gene calls are TRBV2 and TRBJ1-6; 8 bases map to TRBD1. Germline V CDR1 and CDR2: SNHLY, FYNNEI. After removal of 9 bases from V and 9 bases from J, the junction contained 10 bases not matched to a gene. There are 14 residues in the CDR3. The CDR3 region has the DNA TGTGCCAGTGAAACCGGGACAGGCCCTTCACCCCTCCACTTT. Translating gives CASETGTGPSPLHF.

The gene calls are TRBV7-6 and TRBJ1-1; TRBD1 matches 9 bases. V shed 5 bases, J shed 5 bases, and the junction held 18 bases outside the gene matches. CDR3 length: 18 amino acids. Germline V gene data show CDR1 as SGHVS and CDR2 as FNYEAQ. The CDR3 sequence is CASSPSRGWTGDGTEAFF. Written as DNA, the CDR3 is TGTGCCAGCAGCCCTAGTAGAGGGTGGACAGGGGACGGAACTGAAGCTTTCTTT. Full variable domain (remainder filled in from reference TRBV7-6 and TRBJ1-1): GAGVSQSPRYKVTKRGQDVALRCDPISGHVSLYWYRQALGQGPEFLTYFNYEAQQDKSGLPNDRFSAERPEGSISTLTIQRTEQRDSAMYRCASSPSRGWTGDGTEAFFGQGTRLTVV.

In its sample, this clonotype was seen many times. The chain joins TRBV7-9 to TRBJ1-5; D remains unclear. CDR1 is SEHNR and CDR2 is FQNEAQ in the germline V gene (reference sequence). V was trimmed by 1 base and J by 3 bases, leaving 16 bases between them. The CDR3 is made up of 17 amino acids. The CDR3 protein is CASSLELTAPFNQPQHF. CDR3 nucleotides: TGTGCCAGCAGCTTAGAGTTAACGGCGCCTTTCAATCAGCCCCAGCATTTT.

V usage is TRBV2 and J usage is TRBJ2-7; 9 nucleotides match TRBD2. Per germline, CDR1 SNHLY and CDR2 FYNNEI. Unmatched junction bases numbered 7, after V lost 6 bases and J lost 4 bases. The CDR3 totals 14 residues. CDR3 region: CASRGTSGPYEQYF. CDR3 DNA sequence: TGTGCCAGCAGGGGTACTAGCGGGCCTTACGAGCAGTACTTC.

This clonotype came up many times. This chain links TRBV20-1 with TRBJ2-7, with D perhaps TRBD2 (5 bases). Germline V CDR1 and CDR2: DFQATT, SNEGSKA (reference sequence). This CDR3 comprises 13 residues. Trimming shortened V by 1 base and J by 8 bases, and 15 bases separated the two germline ends. This CDR3 is CSARATGLEKQYF. The CDR3 nucleotides are TGCAGTGCTAGAGCGACGGGATTAGAAAAGCAGTACTTC.

The chain joins TRBV15 to TRBJ2-3; tentatively, D is TRBD2 (5 bases). This CDR3 region has 18 residues. Looked up from germline, CDR1 is LNHNV and CDR2 is YYDKDF (reference sequence). The V end was cut by 4 bases, the J end by 5 bases, with 25 bases between. The CDR3: CATSKTVGLALSIDTQYF. CDR3 coding DNA: TGTGCCACCAGCAAGACGGTAGGGTTAGCGCTAAGTATAGATACGCAGTATTTT.

The table lists this clonotype with a count of one. The chain employs TRBV2 and TRBJ2-3, with unresolved D. CDR1 and CDR2 from the germline V gene are SNHLY and FYNNEI. The CDR3 consists of 12 residues. V lost 6 bases and J 7 bases, leaving 11 bases between the germline ends. The CDR3 DNA reads TGTGCCAGCAGGCCAACTCACCATACGCAGTATTTT. Its translation: CASRPTHHTQYF.

Many counts were recorded for this clonotype. The chain combines TRBV15 with TRBJ2-7; D gene unclear. From germline, CDR1 is LNHNV and CDR2 YYDKDF (reference sequence). This CDR3 spans 14 amino acids. V lost 0 bases, J lost 5 bases, and 11 bases lay in between. The CDR3 is CATSRDRAADEQYF. DNA of the CDR3: TGTGCCACCAGCAGAGACCGGGCGGCAGACGAGCAGTACTTC.

This clonotype was seen many times. The J gene is TRBJ1-2, the V gene TRBV3-1; D gene uncertain. This CDR3 region has 15 residues. V was cut by 0 bases and J by 7 bases, with 15 bases left in between. From germline, CDR1 is LGHDT and CDR2 YNNKEL (reference sequence). CDR3 region: CASSQDPSGFGGYTF. In DNA form, the CDR3 reads TGTGCCAGCAGCCAAGATCCTTCAGGTTTCGGTGGCTACACCTTC.

Ten or more counts support this clonotype. The gene calls are TRBV5-1 and TRBJ2-7; possibly TRBD1 for D (5 bases). Trimming left V 4 bases short and J 5 bases short, with 10 bases between. The germline gives CDR1 SGHRS, CDR2 YFSETQ. There are 12 residues in the CDR3. CDR3 sequence: CASSRIQDEQYF. Written as DNA, the CDR3 is TGCGCCAGCAGCAGAATACAGGACGAGCAGTACTTC.

V usage is TRBV24-1 and J usage is TRBJ2-2; D not resolved. This CDR3 is 15 amino acids long. Germline V gives CDR1 KGHDR, CDR2 SFDVKD. Trimming shortened V by 7 bases and J by 1 base, and 12 bases separated the two germline ends. This CDR3 is CATSVDSGNTGELFF. The CDR3 nucleotides are TGTGCCACCAGCGTTGATTCTGGGAACACCGGGGAGCTGTTTTTT.

This clonotype was counted many times. V and J are TRBV24-1 and TRBJ1-1; D is perhaps TRBD1 (5 bases). The CDR3 extends over 15 amino acids. CDR1 and CDR2 (germline): KGHDR, SFDVKD. The V end was cut by 2 bases, the J end by 0 bases, with 9 bases between. CDR3 DNA: TGTGCCACCAGTGATTCCCGACAGCTGAACACTGAAGCTTTCTTT. This codes for CATSDSRQLNTEAFF.

Many counts were recorded for this clonotype. The chain has TRBV2 and TRBJ2-2, with TRBD1 matching over 9 bases. CDR3 length: 14 residues. V lost 6 bases, J lost 6 bases, and 5 bases stayed unmatched. Looked up from germline, CDR1 is SNHLY and CDR2 is FYNNEI. The CDR3 region is CASRRDRGAGELFF. Here the CDR3 DNA reads TGTGCCAGCAGACGAGACAGGGGGGCCGGGGAGCTGTTTTTT.

The rearrangement links TRBV7-6 to TRBJ1-6; the D gene is possibly TRBD1 (5 bases). With 2 bases removed from V and 10 bases from J, the gap between germline ends came to 21 bases. Looked up from germline, CDR1 is SGHVS and CDR2 is FNYEAQ. There are 17 residues in the CDR3. The DNA of the CDR3 is TGTGCCAGCAGCTTAAGACTAGCGGGACCGGGCCAATCACCCCTCCACTTT. It is translated as CASSLRLAGPGQSPLHF.

The rearrangement joins TRBV29-1 to TRBJ2-2; D not resolved. Looked up from germline, CDR1 is SQVTM and CDR2 is ANQGSEA. The length of the CDR3 is 15 residues. V shed 5 bases and J shed 3 bases, with 16 bases lying between them. CDR3 DNA sequence: TGCAGCGTTAGGGCTGCGGATGGCTACACCGGGGAGCTGTTTTTT. Protein product: CSVRAADGYTGELFF.

As regards this clonotype: Just one base apart from a much larger clone, this may be a read error. The CDR3 ends on some other residue instead of the conserved phenylalanine or tryptophan, so this is likely a read error. The V call is TRBV7-9, the J call TRBJ2-7; no firm D call. Per the germline V gene, CDR1 is SEHNR and CDR2 is FQNEAQ (reference sequence). This CDR3 contains 12 residues. Trimming left V 3 bases short and J 6 bases short, with 9 bases between. The CDR3 coding sequence is TGTGCCAGCAGCTTTCAAGGAAGCGAGCAGTACCTC. Amino acids: CASSFQGSEQYL.

This sequence joins TRBV7-2 and TRBJ1-1; D may be TRBD1 (5 bases). The CDR3 sequence is 20 residues long. V lost 0 bases and J lost 2, with 25 bases in between. Germline CDR1 reads SGHTA; CDR2 reads FQGNSA. Here the CDR3 reads CASSLAVGRDPRRLNTEAFF. CDR3 sequence (DNA): TGTGCCAGCAGCTTAGCCGTGGGCAGGGACCCTCGTCGCCTTAACACTGAAGCTTTCTTT.

This clonotype was picked up a small number of times. J is TRBJ1-1 and V is TRBV7-8; D not certain. The germline CDR1 and CDR2 sequences are SGHVS and FQNEAQ. This CDR3 is built from 15 residues. V shed 3 bases and J shed 0 bases, with 11 bases lying between them. DNA of the CDR3: TGTGCCAGCAGCTTTTTGAGCCGGTTGAACACTGAAGCTTTCTTT. Amino acid sequence: CASSFLSRLNTEAFF.

The table lists this clonotype with many counts. At one of its ends the junction is not consistent with the germline gene, which may arise from a read error. The chain's CDR3 is CASTLTGSNSPLHF. DNA of the CDR3: TGTGCCAGCACCTTGACGGGCAGCAATTCACCCCTCCACTTT. J is TRBJ1-6 and V is TRBV5-4; D is unclear. Germline CDR1 reads SGHNT; CDR2 reads YYREEE (reference sequence). The CDR3 extends over 14 amino acids. The full variable domain, with the rest looked up from reference TRBV5-4 and TRBJ1-6, is ETGVTQSPTHLIKTRGQQVTLRCSSQSGHNTVSWYQQALGQGPQFIFQYYREEENGRGNFPPRFSGLQFPNYSSELNVNALELDDSALYLCASTLTGSNSPLHFGNGTRLTVT.

This clonotype was counted many times. The V and J genes are TRBV25-1 and TRBJ2-7; 7 bases are shared with TRBD2. Germline lookup yields CDR1 MGHDK and CDR2 SYGVNS. This CDR3 has 15 residues. The ends lost 3 bases at V and 6 bases at J; junction bases unmatched: 11. The CDR3: CASSDRLAGLGEQYF. CDR3 bases: TGTGCCAGCAGTGATCGACTAGCTGGCCTCGGCGAGCAGTACTTC.

This clonotype has a handful of counts. The rearrangement joins TRBV7-2 to TRBJ2-3, with D unresolved. V lost 5 bases and J 6 bases, leaving 9 bases between the germline ends. The CDR3 runs to 12 residues. The germline CDR1 and CDR2 sequences are SGHTA and FQGNSA. CDR3 loop: CASSPLGDTQYF. CDR3 DNA: TGTGCCAGCAGCCCACTCGGGGATACGCAGTATTTT.

This rearrangement joins TRBV29-1 to TRBJ2-5; 10 bases fit TRBD2. Germline lookup yields CDR1 SQVTM and CDR2 ANQGSEA. Trimming at V came to 7 bases and at J to 2 bases, leaving 10 bases not matched to a gene. The CDR3 has 15 amino acids. CDR3 sequence: CSAQGISGGQETQYF. DNA for the CDR3: TGCAGCGCCCAAGGGATTAGCGGGGGGCAAGAGACCCAGTACTTC.

The chain links TRBV11-2 to TRBJ2-5; 8 nucleotides align to TRBD2. In germline, CDR1 is SGHAT, CDR2 FQNNGV. With V trimmed by 1 base and J by 5 bases, 15 bases remained unmatched. There are 18 residues in the CDR3. The CDR3 DNA reads as TGTGCCAGCAGCTTAGTTTTCGGCGGGAGGACTGGGTTGGAGACCCAGTACTTC. It is translated as CASSLVFGGRTGLETQYF.

The chain carries TRBV12-3 or TRBV12-4 and TRBJ1-6, with 7 bases aligning to TRBD1. The CDR3 has 18 amino acids. V lost 2 bases, J lost 0 bases, and 7 bases stayed unmatched. The CDR3 DNA is TGTGCCAGCAGTTTACGGGACAGACTAAGCTCCTATAATTCACCCCTCCACTTT. This translates into CASSLRDRLSSYNSPLHF.

The chain couples TRBV29-1 to TRBJ1-5; unclear D gene. Germline lookup yields CDR1 SQVTM and CDR2 ANQGSEA. The CDR3 runs to 13 residues. Trimming cost V 8 bases and J 1 base, with 12 bases left between them. In DNA, the CDR3 is TGCAGCTTGAATGGGCAGAGCAATCAGCCCCAGCATTTT. It codes for CSLNGQSNQPQHF.